The clone carrying this T cell receptor (beta chain) was seen at least ten times. This CDR3 region has 14 residues. The V gene's germline CDR1 is DFQATT and CDR2 SNEGSKA (reference sequence). Trimming pared 6 bases from V and 3 bases from J, leaving 17 bases between. This sample was taken from a study of naive and memory T cell subsets. RNA was extracted from 2.5 ml of whole blood of healthy adults. Blood and skin TCR RNA was reverse transcribed with alpha and beta constant primers. One entry per CDR3 protein results from TCRdb running MiXCR on the 5' RACE reads. The sample has tens of thousands of distinct CDR3 sequences, roughly 23% seen once.

The receptor's source is a female donor in good health. The chain has TRBV20-1 and TRBJ2-5, with no clear D. The CDR3 region is CSALGIRAKETQYF. In nucleotides, the CDR3 is TGCAGTGCCCTGGGCATCCGGGCGAAAGAGACCCAGTACTTC.